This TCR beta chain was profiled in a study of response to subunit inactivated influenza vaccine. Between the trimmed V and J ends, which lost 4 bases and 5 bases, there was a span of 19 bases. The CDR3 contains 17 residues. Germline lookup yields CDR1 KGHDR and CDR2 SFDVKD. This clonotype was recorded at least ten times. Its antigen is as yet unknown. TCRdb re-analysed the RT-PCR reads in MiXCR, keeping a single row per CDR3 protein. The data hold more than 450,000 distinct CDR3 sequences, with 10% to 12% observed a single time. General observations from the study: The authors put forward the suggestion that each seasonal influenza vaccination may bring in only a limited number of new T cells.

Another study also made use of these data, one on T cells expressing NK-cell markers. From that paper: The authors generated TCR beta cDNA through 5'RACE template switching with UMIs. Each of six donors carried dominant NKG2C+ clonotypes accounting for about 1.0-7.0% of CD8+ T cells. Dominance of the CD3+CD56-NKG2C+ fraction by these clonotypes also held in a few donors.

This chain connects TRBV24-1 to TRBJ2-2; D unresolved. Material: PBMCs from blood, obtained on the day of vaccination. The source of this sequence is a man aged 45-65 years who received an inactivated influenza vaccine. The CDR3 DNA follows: TGTGCCACCAGTGAGGCGTCTCCGGGCCTCCGGACCGGGGAGCTGTTTTTT. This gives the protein CATSEASPGLRTGELFF.